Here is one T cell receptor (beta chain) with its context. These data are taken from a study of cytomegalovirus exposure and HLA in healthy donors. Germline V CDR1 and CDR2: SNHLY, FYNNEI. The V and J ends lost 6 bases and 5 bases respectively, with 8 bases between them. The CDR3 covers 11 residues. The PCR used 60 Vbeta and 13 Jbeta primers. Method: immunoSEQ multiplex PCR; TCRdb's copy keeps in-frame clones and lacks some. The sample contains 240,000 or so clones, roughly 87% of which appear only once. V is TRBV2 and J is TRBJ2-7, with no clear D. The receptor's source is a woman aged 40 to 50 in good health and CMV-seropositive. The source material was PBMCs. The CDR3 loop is CASSPQNEQYF. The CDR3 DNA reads TGTGCCAGCAGCCCCCAGAACGAGCAGTACTTC.